This T cell receptor (beta chain) was identified during a study of T-cell memory formation after mild COVID-19 (dated by TCRdb to the early 2020s). Broadly, across the study: TCR sequence clusters from the two donors were found to be largely donor specific. The cohort was made up of two young adult volunteers, one female and one male, who were previously healthy. In two donors, T-cell clones that expanded and contracted after mild COVID-19 were tracked by sequencing TCRalpha and TCRbeta repertoires over time.

The run used an Illumina NovaSeq 6000. cDNA libraries for TCRalpha and TCRbeta were prepared by 5'RACE using constant-segment primers, with sample barcodes and unique molecular identifiers added. Trizol reagent was used to extract RNA from every sample. Amplification of the libraries took two PCR steps, and the second step added a second sample barcode plus Illumina TruSeq adapters. Libraries were sequenced on an Illumina NovaSeq with 2 x 150 bp paired-end reads. Per the source publication's procedure: With migec v1.2.7, reads were demultiplexed and then collapsed into UMI-guided consensus sequences. Using mixcr v2.1.11, UMI consensuses were aligned to TRA and TRB V and J templates and then assembled into clonotypes. A clonotype was counted as expanded or contracted only when both edgeR and NoisET called the clonotype significant, with the noise models trained on biological replicates. For edgeR calls, a false discovery rate-adjusted p below 0.01 and a log2 fold-change threshold of 1 were applied. As an exploratory analysis of dynamics, PCA with hierarchical clustering was applied to max-normalized trajectories of the 1000 most abundant clonotypes. Separately sequenced CD4+ and CD8+ repertoires were used to assign a CD4 or CD8 phenotype to each responding clone. TCRdb applied fastp at Q25 and MiXCR to the public reads, then kept only in-frame beta chains. Rows merge per CDR3 protein into single entries with the most common DNA and genes. It is TCRdb's table, rather than the study itself, that gives the V and J calls and clone size. The sample has 180,000 or so distinct CDR3 sequences on record, approximately 10% of them singletons. The ten largest clonotypes hold more than 3.5% of the sample.

This clonotype was recorded a few times. Its antigen remains undetermined. Per-base qualities were not stored, and no clone one base away is much larger. Broad study findings and their caveats: Contracting CD4+ clones were found mainly in CM and EM memory subsets, while CD8+ clones were enriched in EMRA. Balanced CD4/CD8 phenotypes were observed for clones contracting from day 15 to 85, whereas a bias towards CD4+ was observed for a second wave of clones expanding from day 15 to 37. SARS-CoV-2 specificity of the second-wave clones peaking on day 37 was not confirmed. Some responding clones were detected in pre-infection memory, which suggested that pre-existing cross-reactive memory T cells had joined the SARS-CoV-2 response. The study covered only a couple of mild cases, and larger cohorts including severe cases with pre-infection samples were considered necessary.

Ficoll-Paque density gradient centrifugation was the method used to isolate PBMCs. Sequencing input: PBMCs or a T cell subset sorted from them (not recorded which). This TCR derives from a man between 18 and 35 years old who had mild COVID-19 (a few samples of this study predate the infection). The sample titles of this study are shuffled in the database, so cell type and time point are left out; the donor was told from shared clones.

CDR3 protein: CASRKTRGVGYTF. The sequenced DNA is TGTGCCAGCAGGAAGACCCGAGGGGTTGGCTACACCTTC. The sequence links TRBV12-3 or TRBV12-4 to TRBJ1-2; the D segment could be TRBD1, given 5 matching bases. V loses 6 bases, J loses 7 bases, and the germline ends lie 15 bases apart. From the cysteine up to the phenylalanine, the CDR3 has a length of 13 residues. The DNA shown is the 39-base CDR3, in frame from base 1.